The 27 T cell receptor beta chains given below trace back to one sample, sequenced in a study of T-cell reconstitution after alpha-beta-depleted transplantation in children. The library targeted TCRbeta and was prepared with unique molecular identifiers. TCRdb redid the calling of the PCR reads with MiXCR, one entry per CDR3 protein. The sample yields around 90,000 distinct CDR3 sequences, 15% to 18% seen once. Sample: PBMCs, mostly from graft donor cells, taken 180 days after TCRalphabeta/CD19-depleted stem cell transplant. The origin of the receptors is a male patient under 10 years old who had a stem cell transplant for acute lymphoblastic leukemia, so the T cells may come from the graft donor.

Only a few counts were recorded for this clonotype. V and J are TRBV7-2 and TRBJ2-5, with 8 bases identical to TRBD1. CDR3 length: 14 residues. J was trimmed by 3 bases and V by 3 bases; bases with no gene match: 3. Germline V gives CDR1 SGHTA, CDR2 FQGNSA. The CDR3 is CASSFDRGKETQYF. CDR3 DNA: TGTGCCAGCAGCTTCGACAGGGGTAAAGAGACCCAGTACTTC.

The sample holds many counts of this clonotype. The chain recombines TRBV7-2 with TRBJ1-3; D gene unclear. Trimming stripped 3 bases from V and 3 bases from J, with 9 bases between. The V gene's germline CDR1 is SGHTA and CDR2 FQGNSA. This CDR3 is 14 amino acids long. CDR3 sequence: CASSLTIVGNTIYF. DNA of the CDR3: TGTGCCAGCAGCTTGACGATCGTTGGAAACACCATATATTTT.

The CDR3 loop reads CSVTPDPGDYEQYF. The CDR3 DNA reads as TGCAGCGTAACCCCGGACCCGGGAGATTACGAGCAGTACTTC. This chain links TRBV29-1 with TRBJ2-7, with a weak D call TRBD2 (6 bases). CDR3 length: 14 amino acids. The V end was cut by 6 bases, the J end by 4 bases, with 19 bases between. Germline CDR1 reads SQVTM; CDR2 reads ANQGSEA.

This clonotype was seen a handful of times. V and J are TRBV7-2 and TRBJ2-3, with D perhaps TRBD2 (6 bases). The CDR3 consists of 13 residues. From germline, CDR1 is SGHTA and CDR2 FQGNSA. V was cut by 5 bases and J by 5 bases, with 11 bases left in between. The CDR3 reads CASSLGRGDTQYF. DNA for the CDR3: TGTGCCAGCAGCCTCGGGCGGGGAGATACGCAGTATTTT.

This clonotype has just a few counts. The rearrangement uses TRBV3-1 and TRBJ2-4; D perhaps matches TRBD2 (5 bases). The V and J ends lost 8 bases and 5 bases respectively, with 7 bases between them. Per the germline V gene, CDR1 is LGHDT and CDR2 is YNNKEL (reference sequence). This CDR3 has 11 amino acids. The CDR3, as DNA: TGTGCCAGCGGGCGGGAAAACATTCAGTACTTC. This translates into CASGRENIQYF.

This clonotype appeared a few times. The V and J genes are TRBV19 and TRBJ1-1; D remains ambiguous. The CDR3 extends over 16 amino acids. Trimming pared 5 bases from V and 0 bases from J, leaving 16 bases between. Germline V gene sequence: CDR1 LNHDA, CDR2 SQIVND (reference sequence). For the CDR3, the DNA is TGTGCCAGTAGTCTGGGAGACGGACCCATGAACACTGAAGCTTTCTTT. Its protein product is CASSLGDGPMNTEAFF.

The chain couples TRBV5-1 to TRBJ1-3, with 8 bases matching TRBD1. Per germline, CDR1 SGHRS and CDR2 YFSETQ. CDR3 length equals 21 residues. V lost 2 bases to trimming and J lost 2 bases; unmatched junction nucleotides: 21. CDR3 loop: CASSFENSPLRDRRPGNTIYF. The CDR3 DNA is TGCGCCAGCAGCTTTGAGAACTCGCCGCTCCGGGACAGGCGCCCTGGAAACACCATATATTTT.

Concerning this clonotype itself: A read error may be the cause here, since a much bigger clone is one base away. The chain has TRBV10-2 and TRBJ2-6; possible D gene TRBD1, 5 bases. V gave up 10 bases and J gave up 1 base, with 11 bases separating them. Per germline, CDR1 WSHSY and CDR2 SAAADI. The CDR3 consists of 14 residues. The CDR3 is CAIRAGSGANVLTF. The CDR3 DNA reads TGCGCCATCAGAGCAGGGTCTGGGGCCAACGTCCTGACTTTC.

This clonotype occurred a few times. V and J are TRBV11-2 and TRBJ1-4; possible D gene TRBD1, 5 bases. CDR3 length equals 14 residues. Germline-derived CDR1 and CDR2 are SGHAT and FQNNGV. The V end lost 5 bases, the J end lost 7 bases, and 14 bases lay between the germline ends. CDR3 in amino acids: CASSPSGRLEKLFF. DNA of the CDR3: TGTGCCAGCAGCCCCTCGGGGCGCCTTGAAAAACTGTTTTTT.

This clonotype has just one count. This chain connects TRBV15 to TRBJ1-5; no definite D call. Germline V gene sequence: CDR1 LNHNV, CDR2 YYDKDF (reference sequence). Trimming shortened V by 1 base and J by 5 bases, and 12 bases separated the two germline ends. The CDR3 contains 15 residues. This chain's CDR3 is CATSRAGLLDQPQHF. DNA of the CDR3: TGTGCCACCAGCAGAGCCGGGCTTCTGGATCAGCCCCAGCATTTT.

This clonotype was seen more than once but under ten times. This chain uses TRBV18 with TRBJ2-3; 7 positions match TRBD1. Unmatched junction bases numbered 26, after V lost 8 bases and J lost 0 bases. CDR1 and CDR2 (germline): KGHSH, LQKENI. This CDR3 is built from 21 residues. CDR3 amino acids: CASTGGVRGRIANTSTDTQYF. The CDR3 DNA is TGTGCCAGCACCGGCGGTGTCAGGGGGAGAATAGCGAACACTAGCACAGATACGCAGTATTTT.

In its sample, this clonotype was seen a few times. The CDR3 DNA follows: TGTGCCAGCAGCCTCGACTGGAAATCTGGGGCCAACGTCCTGACTTTC. It specifies CASSLDWKSGANVLTF. The chain combines TRBV7-9 with TRBJ2-6; no clear D gene. The CDR3 covers 16 residues. The germline V gene encodes CDR1 SEHNR and CDR2 FQNEAQ (reference sequence). Trimming took off 5 bases at V and 1 base at J, with 12 bases between the two ends.

There are a few counts of this clonotype. V usage is TRBV5-8 and J usage is TRBJ2-2; D not certain. Trimming left V 0 bases short and J 7 bases short, with 16 bases between. From germline, CDR1 is SGHTS and CDR2 YDEGEE. The CDR3 spans 16 residues. The CDR3 DNA reads TGTGCCAGCAGCTTGGATTTCCGGGCCGGTCGCGGGGAGCTGTTTTTT. Protein sequence: CASSLDFRAGRGELFF.

This clonotype was seen more than once but under ten times. The chain is built from TRBV7-2 and TRBJ2-7, with D perhaps TRBD2 (6 bases). CDR3 length: 15 residues. CDR1 and CDR2 from the germline V gene are SGHTA and FQGNSA. Deletions cut 7 bases from V and 0 bases from J, with 16 bases between. The CDR3, as DNA: TGTGCCAGCACCCCCAATAGCGGCGTCTCCTACGAGCAGTACTTC. Translated: CASTPNSGVSYEQYF.

Many counts were recorded for this clonotype. The V gene is TRBV5-1, the J gene TRBJ1-1; D is perhaps TRBD1 (5 bases). The CDR3 length is 13 residues. V shed 2 bases and J shed 6 bases, with 11 bases lying between them. Germline assignment: CDR1 SGHRS and CDR2 YFSETQ. The DNA of the CDR3 is TGCGCCAGCAGCTTAGCGTGGGGCGCTGAAGCTTTCTTT. This gives the protein CASSLAWGAEAFF.

The chain is built from TRBV7-7 and TRBJ2-1; D unclear. The CDR3 covers 13 residues. CDR1 SSHAT and CDR2 FNYEAQ come from the germline V gene (reference sequence). Trimming took off 3 bases at V and 10 bases at J, with 13 bases between the two ends. The CDR3 DNA reads as TGTGCCAGCAGCTTGCTTGGCGGCCCCGAGCAGTTCTTC. Amino acids: CASSLLGGPEQFF.

The V and J genes are TRBV4-3 and TRBJ2-1, with TRBD2 matching 10 bases. Germline lookup yields CDR1 LGHNA and CDR2 YSLEER. V shed 3 bases and J 0 bases; nucleotides not matched to a gene: 8. The CDR3 sequence is 18 residues long. CDR3: CASSQGVLAGPSYNEQFF. CDR3 DNA sequence: TGCGCCAGCAGCCAGGGGGTACTAGCGGGGCCCTCCTACAATGAGCAGTTCTTC.

The chain employs TRBV30 and TRBJ2-7; 7 nucleotides match TRBD1. This CDR3 is 13 amino acids long. Germline lookup yields CDR1 GTSNPN and CDR2 SVGIG (reference sequence). V lost 6 bases, J lost 4 bases, and 9 bases stayed unmatched. Here the CDR3 DNA reads TGTGCCTGCGCCGGGACAGTAATTTACGAGCAGTACTTC. Residues: CACAGTVIYEQYF.

The table lists this clonotype with a few counts. V gene TRBV20-1 combines with J gene TRBJ2-5; 7 bases are a match to TRBD2. The germline gives CDR1 DFQATT, CDR2 SNEGSKA (reference sequence). This CDR3 spans 15 amino acids. The J segment lost 2 bases and the V segment lost 5 bases, leaving 11 bases of the junction unmatched. The CDR3 DNA sequence: TGCAGTGCTTGGGGACTAAGGGGATCTCAAGAGACCCAGTACTTC. Amino acids: CSAWGLRGSQETQYF.

The chain is built from TRBV5-1 and TRBJ2-3; TRBD1 matches 7 bases. Germline assignment: CDR1 SGHRS and CDR2 YFSETQ. The CDR3 spans 15 residues. J gave up 2 bases and V 5 bases, and 8 bases lay outside the gene matches. CDR3 residues: CASSSRGTPTDTQYF. In DNA form, the CDR3 reads TGCGCCAGCAGTAGCAGGGGGACCCCCACAGATACGCAGTATTTT.

This clonotype turned up a few times. The chain links TRBV2 to TRBJ1-1, with D uncertain. The CDR3 has 13 residues. Trimming took off 5 bases at V and 0 bases at J, with 7 bases between the two ends. Germline CDR1 SNHLY, CDR2 FYNNEI. The CDR3 coding sequence is TGTGCCAGCAGTATCGACATGAACACTGAAGCTTTCTTT. Its translation is CASSIDMNTEAFF.

This clonotype was recorded a few times. This chain connects TRBV5-1 to TRBJ2-1; 9 nucleotides agree with TRBD1. In germline, CDR1 is SGHRS, CDR2 YFSETQ. Losses at the gene ends were 0 bases for V and 5 bases for J; bases not matched to a gene: 6. The CDR3 loop spans 16 amino acids. The DNA for the CDR3 is TGCGCCAGCAGCTTGGAGACAGGGGGGTCTAACAATGAGCAGTTCTTC. The encoded protein is CASSLETGGSNNEQFF.

The table lists this clonotype with a few counts. The V gene is TRBV5-1, the J gene TRBJ2-2; D may be TRBD1 (7 bases). The V end lost 0 bases, the J end lost 4 bases, and 13 bases lay between the germline ends. There are 16 residues in the CDR3. Germline V gene lookup returns CDR1 SGHRS and CDR2 YFSETQ. The CDR3, as DNA: TGCGCCAGCAGCTTGGAGTCAGGGGGGTTCACCGGGGAGCTGTTTTTT. It encodes CASSLESGGFTGELFF.

This clonotype was counted a few times. The V call is TRBV6-5, the J call TRBJ2-2, with D perhaps matching TRBD1 (6 bases). V gave up 0 bases and J gave up 3 bases, with 8 bases separating them. The germline V gene has CDR1 MNHEY and CDR2 SVGAGI. The CDR3 runs 15 residues. The CDR3: CASSYSYRDTGELFF. CDR3 bases: TGTGCCAGCAGTTACTCCTACAGGGACACCGGGGAGCTGTTTTTT.

The chain has TRBV5-1 and TRBJ2-1; D call uncertain. The CDR3 length is 14 residues. The ends were cut back, 0 bases at V and 7 bases at J, with 11 bases in the middle. Germline lookup yields CDR1 SGHRS and CDR2 YFSETQ. DNA for the CDR3: TGCGCCAGCAGCTTGGAGCCGGCAGCGAATGAGCAGTTCTTC. Translated, it gives CASSLEPAANEQFF. The complete variable domain, with remaining parts taken from reference TRBV5-1 and TRBJ2-1, reads KAGVTQTPRYLIKTRGQQVTLSCSPISGHRSVSWYQQTPGQGLQFLFEYFSETQRNKGNFPGRFSGRQFSNSRSEMNVSTLELGDSALYLCASSLEPAANEQFFGPGTRLTVL.

DNA of the CDR3: TGTGCCAGCAGCCAAGGTCGGGGGAATGAGCAGTTCTTC. Amino acids: CASSQGRGNEQFF. The gene calls are TRBV4-2 and TRBJ2-1, with TRBD2 as a possible D gene (6 bases). This CDR3 spans 13 amino acids. The V gene lost 1 base and the J gene lost 7 bases, with 8 bases spanning the gap. In germline, CDR1 is LGHNA, CDR2 YNFKEQ.

This clonotype has ten or more counts. The chain carries TRBV20-1 and TRBJ1-1, with D perhaps TRBD1 (5 bases). Per germline, CDR1 DFQATT and CDR2 SNEGSKA (reference sequence). CDR3 size: 13 residues. The ends were cut back, 7 bases at V and 1 base at J, with 13 bases in the middle. For the CDR3, the DNA is TGCAGTGGTTGGGGGGTTCAGAACACTGAAGCTTTCTTT. Amino acids: CSGWGVQNTEAFF.